This TCR beta chain was profiled in a study of cytomegalovirus exposure and HLA in healthy donors. Study background: HLA-typed donors were the source of tens of millions of unique TCRs, which an early data release held.

The primer mix had 60 Vbeta and 13 Jbeta primers. Some clones are missing from TCRdb's copy, which holds only in-frame ones; the method was immunoSEQ multiplex PCR. This sample's table reports tens of thousands of clones. As regards this clone: The target antigen is unknown.

General study results and limits: The authors assumed roughly uniform sequencing depth across donors for presence/absence analyses. Previously analyzed data showed that most TCR beta V segments were productive at a frequency of about 90% or about 30%.

V lost 1 base, J lost 4 bases, and 12 bases lay in between. The germline V gene encodes CDR1 SGHNT and CDR2 YYREEE (reference sequence). The CDR3 extends over 14 amino acids. This clonotype was obtained from a man in his sixties in good health and CMV-seropositive. The sample comprised PBMCs. The gene calls are TRBV5-4 and TRBJ2-7; D is possibly TRBD1 (6 bases). CDR3 in amino acids: CASSLYQGRYEQYF. In DNA, the CDR3 is TGTGCCAGCAGCTTGTACCAGGGGAGATACGAGCAGTACTTC.